This T cell receptor beta chain was found in a study of spatial heterogeneity in lung cancer. About the research overall: Alpha-chain sequences were consistently detected in smaller numbers than beta-chain sequences. Findings of the study overall: Expanded alpha and beta TCR counts within tumors tracked tumor mutation counts. Ubiquitous and regional expanded TCR counts correlated with ubiquitous and regional nonsynonymous mutations, respectively.

With regard to this clonotype: Its antigen remains unidentified.

MiXCR, run by TCRdb on the 5' RACE reads, gives a single entry per CDR3 protein. In the table there are 1,500 to 2,000 distinct CDR3 sequences, 16% of which are singletons. The CDR3 is made up of 15 amino acids. CDR1 is MNHEY and CDR2 is SVGEGT in the germline V gene. V gave up 6 bases and J gave up 1 base, with 15 bases separating them. Time point noted: sample taken at primary tumor resection. Without sorting, whole RNA was sequenced from tumor, nontumor lung or frozen PBMC. The source was lung tumor tissue, collected at surgery. The source is a female donor with early-stage non-small cell lung cancer. The chain employs TRBV6-2 or TRBV6-3 and TRBJ2-5; D is unresolved. The CDR3 region is CASRRIQRTQETQYF. The CDR3 coding sequence is TGTGCCAGCAGGCGCATCCAGCGAACCCAAGAGACCCAGTACTTC.